These T cell receptor beta chains were read from a single sample in a study of T cells in localized non-small cell lung cancer. Produced via immunoSEQ multiplex PCR; TCRdb's table is partial and in-frame only. Of 75,000 to 90,000 clones listed, just under 85% are singletons. This material consisted of peripheral blood, taken before any cancer treatment. These receptors originate from a man between 40 and 69 years old with stage I lung adenocarcinoma. Each CDR3 is given with its conserved first and last residue. The D gene is left open where the match is weak. The size of a clone is reported for some rows only, either as once, few or many, or as a class for expanded clones.

. TRBJ2-5 TRBV29-1 12 . CSVGTLGKAQYF TGCAGCGTTGGTACCCTCGGCAAAGCCCAGTACTTC
. TRBJ2-7 TRBV29-1 12 . CSAQGNVYEQYF TGCAGCGCCCAGGGGAATGTCTACGAGCAGTACTTC
. TRBJ2-7 TRBV23-1 15 . CASSPGTENSYEQYF TGCGCCAGCAGCCCGGGAACAGAGAATTCCTACGAGCAGTACTTC
TRBD1 TRBJ1-5 TRBV28 17 . CASSFGAETGPNQPQHF TGTGCCAGCAGTTTCGGGGCGGAGACAGGGCCAAATCAGCCCCAGCATTTT
TRBD2 TRBJ2-1 TRBV19 13 . CASRGGGRDEQFF TGTGCCAGTAGAGGCGGGGGACGGGATGAGCAGTTCTTC
. TRBJ1-1 TRBV15 13 . CATSAQQETEAFF TGTGCCACCAGCGCCCAACAGGAGACTGAAGCTTTCTTT
TRBD2 TRBJ2-1 TRBV5-1 17 . CASSLAVAGGPGNEQFF TGCGCCAGCAGCTTGGCCGTAGCGGGAGGGCCGGGCAATGAGCAGTTCTTC
. TRBJ2-1 TRBV7-6 13 . CASSSQELNEQFF TGTGCCAGCAGCTCCCAAGAGCTCAATGAGCAGTTCTTC
. TRBJ1-1 TRBV6-5 11 once CASSRDTEAFF TGTGCCAGCAGCCGAGACACTGAAGCTTTCTTT
. TRBJ1-2 TRBV4-1 13 few CASSQDWGRGYTF TGCGCCAGCAGCCAAGATTGGGGCAGGGGCTACACCTTC
TRBD2 TRBJ2-7 TRBV28 13 . CAIFSGRSYEQYF TGTGCCATTTTTAGCGGGAGGAGCTACGAGCAGTACTTC
. TRBJ1-4 TRBV18 13 . CASSLDLNEKLFF TGTGCCAGCTCTCTCGACCTTAATGAAAAACTGTTTTTT
TRBD1 TRBJ2-2 TRBV19 15 . CASSPNRDSPFELFF TGTGCCAGTAGTCCCAACCGGGACAGCCCCTTCGAGCTGTTTTTT
. TRBJ2-1 TRBV11-3 12 . CASSSGGQEQFF TGTGCCAGCAGCTCGGGTGGGCAGGAGCAGTTCTTC
. TRBJ2-2 TRBV30 21 . CAWNIPTRMQGNVRTTGELFF TGTGCCTGGAATATACCCACCAGGATGCAGGGAAATGTGAGGACCACCGGGGAGCTGTTTTTT
TRBD1 TRBJ1-2 TRBV6-6 14 . CASSDRGRLYGYTF TGTGCCAGCAGTGACAGGGGACGCCTCTATGGCTACACCTTC
TRBD2 TRBJ2-1 TRBV9 15 . CASSVRLAGYNEQFF TGTGCCAGCAGCGTAAGACTAGCGGGATACAATGAGCAGTTCTTC
. TRBJ2-1 TRBV11-2 14 once CASSLDHGSNEQFF TGTGCCAGCAGCTTAGATCACGGGAGCAATGAGCAGTTCTTC
TRBD1 TRBJ2-3 TRBV27 17 . CASSLLRWDRGSDTQYF TGTGCCAGCAGTTTATTGAGATGGGACAGGGGTTCAGATACGCAGTATTTT
. TRBJ2-1 TRBV1 19 . CTSSQDRTSGGARYNEQFF TGCACCAGCAGCCAAGATCGGACTAGCGGGGGGGCCCGTTACAATGAGCAGTTCTTC
TRBD1 TRBJ1-2 TRBV2 14 . CASSAGGTGKGYTF TGTGCCAGCAGTGCTGGTGGGACAGGGAAGGGCTACACCTTC
. TRBJ1-6 TRBV7-2 14 . CASSLAGGGSPLHF TGTGCCAGCAGCTTAGCGGGCGGGGGGTCACCCCTCCACTTT
. TRBJ1-3 TRBV6-5 16 many CASSYSIGGNWDTIYF TGTGCCAGCAGTTACTCGATTGGGGGAAACTGGGACACCATATATTTT
. TRBJ2-7 TRBV7-9 15 . CASSLVGLAPSEQYF TGTGCCAGCAGCTTAGTGGGGCTAGCTCCTAGCGAGCAGTACTTC
. TRBJ1-1 TRBV7-3 14 . CASSPNGQGTEAFF TGTGCCAGCAGCCCGAACGGTCAGGGTACTGAAGCTTTCTTT
TRBD1 TRBJ1-5 TRBV6-1 12 . CASSGGQRAQHF TGTGCCAGCAGTGGGGGACAGAGGGCCCAGCATTTT
. TRBJ2-2 TRBV7-9 14 . CASSLGQGPGELFF TGTGCCAGCAGCTTAGGGCAGGGTCCCGGGGAGCTGTTTTTT
TRBD2 TRBJ2-1 TRBV19 20 . CASSIVGFAGGTPGNNEQFF TGTGCCAGTAGTATAGTGGGCTTCGCGGGGGGGACTCCTGGGAACAATGAGCAGTTCTTC
. TRBJ1-5 TRBV30 12 . CAWSTQGQPQHF TGTGCCTGGAGTACCCAGGGGCAGCCCCAGCATTTT
TRBD1 TRBJ1-1 TRBV6-1 13 once CASGTGVKKTAFF TGTGCCAGCGGGACAGGAGTTAAAAAGACAGCTTTCTTT
TRBD2 TRBJ2-1 TRBV19 16 . CASRTNSGGYNNEQFF TGTGCCAGCAGAACAAATAGCGGGGGGTATAACAATGAGCAGTTCTTC
. TRBJ2-5 TRBV9 14 . CASSRGGSQETQYF TGTGCCAGCAGCAGAGGGGGATCCCAAGAGACCCAGTACTTC
. TRBJ2-7 TRBV7-7 16 . CASSLAGRVDIYEQYF TGTGCTAGCAGCTTAGCCGGTCGGGTGGATATCTACGAGCAGTACTTC
. TRBJ1-1 TRBV5-6 14 . CASSYFEANTEAFF TGTGCCAGCAGTTACTTCGAGGCGAACACTGAAGCTTTCTTT
TRBD2 TRBJ2-7 TRBV12-5 15 . CASAKLAGGAYEQYF TGTGCTAGTGCCAAACTAGCGGGGGGCGCCTACGAGCAGTACTTC